This note documents a single TCR beta chain sequence. The data derive from a study of blood T cell repertoires in COVID-19. Germline-derived CDR1 and CDR2 are SGHNT and YYREEE (reference sequence). Trimming removed 2 bases from V and 4 bases from J, with 7 bases in between. CDR3 size: 12 residues. The assay was immunoSEQ multiplex PCR, and TCRdb's table has in-frame clones only and misses some. This table holds 120,000 to 150,000 clones, 84% found once. The TCR sequence derives from a woman aged 45 to 65 who had been exposed to COVID-19. Material for sequencing was PBMCs or T cells enriched from blood (not recorded which). The chain carries TRBV5-4 and TRBJ2-7; tentative D call: TRBD1 (5 bases). The CDR3 nucleotides read TGTGCCAGCAGCTTCCCAGGGTACGAGCAGTACTTC. Translation gives CASSFPGYEQYF.